The sample holds a few counts of the clone carrying this T cell receptor (beta chain). The antigen remains undetermined. 5'RACE, which relied on constant-segment primers, yielded TCR alpha and TCR beta cDNA libraries carrying sample barcodes and UMIs. Each CDR3 protein gets one entry after TCRdb re-called the 5' RACE reads with MiXCR. The sample contains more than 350,000 distinct CDR3 sequences, about 21% of which appear only once. The sample comes from a study of T-cell memory formation after mild COVID-19. Study-wide results and limits: Some SARS-CoV-2-responding clones were already detected in memory before infection. There was a balanced CD4/CD8 profile in clones contracting day 15 to 85, and later expanders leaned CD4+.

V lost 5 bases to trimming and J lost 3 bases; unmatched junction nucleotides: 16. CDR3 length equals 19 residues. CDR1 is LGHNA and CDR2 is YNFKEQ in the germline V gene. Sequencing input: PBMCs or a T cell subset sorted from them (not recorded which). This chain uses TRBV4-2 with TRBJ2-1, with 10 nucleotides matching TRBD2. This sequence originates from an adult woman who had mild COVID-19 (a few samples of this study predate the infection). Cell type and time point are not known. This CDR3 is CASSSPPPGGLAVYNEQFF. The CDR3 coding sequence is TGTGCCAGCAGCTCACCCCCGCCCGGTGGACTAGCGGTCTACAATGAGCAGTTCTTC.